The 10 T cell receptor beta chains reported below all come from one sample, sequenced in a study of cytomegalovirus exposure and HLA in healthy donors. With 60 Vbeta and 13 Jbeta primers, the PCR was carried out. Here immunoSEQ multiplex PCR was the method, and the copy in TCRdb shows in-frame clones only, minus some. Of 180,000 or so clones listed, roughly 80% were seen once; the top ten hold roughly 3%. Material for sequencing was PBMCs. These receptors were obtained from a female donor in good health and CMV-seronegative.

This CDR3 is CASSARTGRSINEQFF. CDR3 coding DNA: TGTGCCAGCAGCGCGCGGACAGGGAGATCAATTAATGAGCAGTTCTTC. The chain uses TRBV7-3 and TRBJ2-1; 8 nucleotides agree with TRBD1. CDR1 and CDR2 (germline): SGHTA, FQGTGA. The length of the CDR3 is 16 residues. Germline trimming cut 5 bases from V and 7 bases from J; bases unmatched to any gene: 13.

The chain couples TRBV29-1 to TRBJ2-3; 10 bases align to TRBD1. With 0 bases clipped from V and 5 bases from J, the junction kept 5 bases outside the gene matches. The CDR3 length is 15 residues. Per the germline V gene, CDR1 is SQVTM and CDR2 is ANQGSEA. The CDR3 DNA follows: TGCAGCGTTGAAGATCCGGACAGGGGGGAAGATACGCAGTATTTT. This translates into CSVEDPDRGEDTQYF.

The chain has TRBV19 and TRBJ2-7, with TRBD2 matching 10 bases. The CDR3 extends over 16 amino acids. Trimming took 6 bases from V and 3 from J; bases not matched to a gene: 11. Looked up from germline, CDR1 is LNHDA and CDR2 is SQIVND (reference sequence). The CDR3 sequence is CASSSLLAGAVYEQYF. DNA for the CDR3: TGTGCCAGTAGCTCCCTCCTAGCGGGGGCCGTCTACGAGCAGTACTTC.

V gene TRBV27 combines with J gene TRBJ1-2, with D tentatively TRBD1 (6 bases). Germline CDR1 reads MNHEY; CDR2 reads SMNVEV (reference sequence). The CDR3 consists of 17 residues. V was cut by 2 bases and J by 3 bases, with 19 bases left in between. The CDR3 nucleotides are TGTGCCAGCAGTTTAGGCGGCAGGGGCCACCTTTACTATGGCTACACCTTC. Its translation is CASSLGGRGHLYYGYTF.

Here the CDR3 reads CASSYSAGQSSFF. Written as DNA, the CDR3 is TGTGCCAGCAGTTACTCGGCAGGTCAAAGCTCGTTTTTT. The rearrangement joins TRBV6-5 to TRBJ1-4; D remains ambiguous. Per germline, CDR1 MNHEY and CDR2 SVGAGI. This CDR3 comprises 13 residues. Trimming shortened V by 0 bases and J by 16 bases, and 15 bases separated the two germline ends.

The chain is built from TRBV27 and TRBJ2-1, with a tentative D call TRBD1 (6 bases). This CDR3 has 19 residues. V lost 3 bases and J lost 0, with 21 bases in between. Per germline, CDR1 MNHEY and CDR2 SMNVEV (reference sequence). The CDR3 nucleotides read TGTGCCAGCAGTTTCGGACAGAGCATCTCGGAGAGCTCCTACAATGAGCAGTTCTTC. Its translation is CASSFGQSISESSYNEQFF.

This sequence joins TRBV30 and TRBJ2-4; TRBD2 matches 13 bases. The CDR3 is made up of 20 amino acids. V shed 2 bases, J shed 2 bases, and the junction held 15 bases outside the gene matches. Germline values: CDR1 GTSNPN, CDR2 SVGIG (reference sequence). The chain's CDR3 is CAWSHLRTSGRTGSKNIQYF. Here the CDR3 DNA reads TGTGCCTGGAGTCATCTACGGACTAGCGGGAGAACAGGGTCCAAAAACATTCAGTACTTC.

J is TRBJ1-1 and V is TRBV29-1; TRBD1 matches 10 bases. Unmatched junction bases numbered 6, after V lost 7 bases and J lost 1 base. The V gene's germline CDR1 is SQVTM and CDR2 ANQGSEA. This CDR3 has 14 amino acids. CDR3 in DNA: TGCAGCGGGGACAGGGGAGGAGGGAACACTGAAGCTTTCTTT. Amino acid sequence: CSGDRGGGNTEAFF.

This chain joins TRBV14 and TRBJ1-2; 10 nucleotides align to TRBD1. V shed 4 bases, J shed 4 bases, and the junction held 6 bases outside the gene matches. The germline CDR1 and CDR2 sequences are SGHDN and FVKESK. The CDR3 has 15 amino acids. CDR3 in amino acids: CASSLMDRGIYGYTF. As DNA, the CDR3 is TGTGCCAGCAGCCTTATGGACAGGGGGATCTATGGCTACACCTTC.

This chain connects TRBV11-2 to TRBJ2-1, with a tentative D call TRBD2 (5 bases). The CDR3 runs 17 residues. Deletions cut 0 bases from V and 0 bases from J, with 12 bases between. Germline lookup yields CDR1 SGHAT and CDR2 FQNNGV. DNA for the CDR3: TGTGCCAGCAGCTTAGATAGGAGCGGAAGCTCCTACAATGAGCAGTTCTTC. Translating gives CASSLDRSGSSYNEQFF.